These T cell receptor beta chains were read from a single sample in a study of shared clonotypes between healthy human individuals. Using immunoSEQ multiplex PCR, the repertoire was profiled, and TCRdb retains in-frame clones only, with some absent. The table has roughly 120,000 clones, around two thirds seen once; the top ten hold under 30%. Material for sequencing was memory CD8+ T cells sorted from blood. The receptors derive from a woman aged 30 to 39 in good health. Both conserved end residues are part of each CDR3. The D gene is left open where the match is weak. Clone size appears in some rows only: once, few, many, or a class for an expanded clone.

d_call	clone_size	v_call	j_call	cdr3_aa	cdr3_nt
TRBD2	once	TRBV10-3	TRBJ2-3	CAISESIRSGNTDTQYF	TGTGCCATCAGTGAGTCGATAAGGAGCGGGAACACAGATACGCAGTATTTT
-	few	TRBV5-4	TRBJ2-3	CASSRSTDTQYF	TGTGCCAGCAGCCGAAGCACAGATACGCAGTATTTT
TRBD1	-	TRBV5-6	TRBJ2-2	CASSQYRGAPFANTGELFF	TGTGCCAGCAGCCAATACAGGGGCGCCCCTTTCGCGAACACCGGGGAGCTGTTTTTT
-	-	TRBV5-8	TRBJ1-1	CASSSRQVNTEAFF	TGTGCCAGCAGCTCGAGGCAGGTGAACACTGAAGCTTTCTTT
-	once	TRBV9	TRBJ2-2	CASSPRPRGVAGELFF	TGTGCCAGCAGCCCTAGGCCAAGGGGGGTCGCCGGGGAGCTGTTTTTT
-	-	TRBV4-1	TRBJ1-5	CASSQVRAAVGGQPQHF	TGCGCCAGCAGCCAAGTACGGGCCGCGGTGGGGGGACAGCCCCAGCATTTT
-	many	TRBV7-6	TRBJ1-4	CASSLAQDVGEKLFF	TGTGCCAGCAGCTTAGCGCAGGATGTAGGTGAAAAACTGTTTTTT
TRBD1	-	TRBV28	TRBJ2-7	CASSDLNRGSYEQYF	TGTGCCAGCAGCGACCTGAACAGGGGATCCTACGAGCAGTACTTC
-	once	TRBV2	TRBJ2-7	CASSEGSGRYEQYF	TGTGCCAGCAGTGAAGGGTCAGGGCGTTACGAGCAGTACTTC
-	once	TRBV29-1	TRBJ2-5	CSVGRREETQYF	TGCAGCGTTGGGAGGAGGGAAGAGACCCAGTACTTC
-	-	TRBV29-1	TRBJ2-7	CSVVGGEVDEQYF	TGCAGCGTTGTGGGGGGAGAGGTCGACGAGCAGTACTTC
TRBD2	-	TRBV7-9	TRBJ2-7	CASSRGTSGLNEQYF	TGTGCCAGCAGCAGAGGGACTAGCGGGCTGAACGAGCAGTACTTC
-	many	TRBV9	TRBJ2-5	CASSRRGGGQETQYF	TGTGCCAGCAGCCGCAGGGGAGGGGGCCAAGAGACCCAGTACTTC
TRBD2	once	TRBV28	TRBJ2-3	CASSLLAGGRFYTDTQYF	TGTGCCAGCAGTTTACTAGCGGGAGGCCGCTTTTACACAGATACGCAGTATTTT